This record covers a single TCR beta chain. Its antigen remains unidentified. PCR amplification relied on 60 Vbeta primers (plus 13 Jbeta primers). As originally analysed: In a later analysis, the count reached some 73 million unique TCR beta chains, with roughly 12 million shared. Profiling relied on immunoSEQ multiplex PCR, and the TCRdb table lists in-frame clones only, not all of them. V and J calls and clone size are given by that table; D and trimming were obtained from the DNA. The table records roughly 180,000 clones, 70% to 90% of them present only once. These data come from a study of cytomegalovirus exposure and HLA in healthy donors. Whole-study findings and limits: There were some V segments, including TRBV6-2 and TRBV6-3, excluded as indistinguishable. Common viral pathogens (according to a later analysis) appeared linked to several of the most significant clusters. A missense DCLRE1C variant was associated with V- and J-gene trimming of TCR beta chains in a later analysis, and an independent cohort replicated the association.

This CDR3 contains 12 residues. CDR1 MDHEN and CDR2 SYDVKM come from the germline V gene. The V gene lost 4 bases and the J gene lost 1 base, with 5 bases spanning the gap. What was sequenced was PBMCs. This chain links TRBV28 with TRBJ2-7, with D perhaps TRBD2 (5 bases). This TCR derives from a woman aged 18-29 years in good health and CMV-seronegative. Written as DNA, the CDR3 is TGTGCCAGCAGTTCGGGGTCCTACGAGCAGTACTTC. It codes for CASSSGSYEQYF.